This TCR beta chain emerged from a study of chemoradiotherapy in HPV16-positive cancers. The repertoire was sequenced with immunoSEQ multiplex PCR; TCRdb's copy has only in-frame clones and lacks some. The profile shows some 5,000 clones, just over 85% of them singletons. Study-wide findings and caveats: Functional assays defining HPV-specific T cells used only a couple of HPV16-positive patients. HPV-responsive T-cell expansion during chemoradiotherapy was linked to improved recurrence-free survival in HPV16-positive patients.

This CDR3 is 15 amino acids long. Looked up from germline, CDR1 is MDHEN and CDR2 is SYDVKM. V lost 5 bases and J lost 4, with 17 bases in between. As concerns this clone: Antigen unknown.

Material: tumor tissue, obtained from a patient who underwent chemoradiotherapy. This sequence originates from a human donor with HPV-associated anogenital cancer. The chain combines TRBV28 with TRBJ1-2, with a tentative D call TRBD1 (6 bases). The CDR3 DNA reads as TGTGCCAGCAGTGCCTCTTGGGGGCCCTTCTATGGCTACACCTTC. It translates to CASSASWGPFYGYTF.